One and the same sample provided the 7 T cell receptor beta chains below, sequenced in a study of CD8 T cells in ankylosing spondylitis. A single record per CDR3 protein comes from TCRdb applying MiXCR to the 5' RACE reads. The data contain about 260,000 distinct CDR3 sequences, 20% of them singletons. Input material: blood, either unsorted or a sorted T cell fraction (not recorded which). These receptors all come from a male donor with ankylosing spondylitis or in good health (not recorded which).

The chain has TRBV7-9 and TRBJ2-3; D is possibly TRBD2 (5 bases). CDR1 and CDR2 (germline): SEHNR, FQNEAQ (reference sequence). The V gene lost 11 bases and the J gene lost 0 bases, with 18 bases spanning the gap. The CDR3 is 15 residues long. In nucleotides, the CDR3 is TGTGCCTTCCCCGGGGTAGGCCCTAGCACAGATACGCAGTATTTT. It specifies CAFPGVGPSTDTQYF.

The gene calls are TRBV5-1 and TRBJ1-1; D unresolved. There are 14 residues in the CDR3. V shed 0 bases and J shed 1 base, with 7 bases lying between them. Looked up from germline, CDR1 is SGHRS and CDR2 is YFSETQ. The CDR3 region has the DNA TGCGCCAGCAGCTTGGTCGCGGAGAACACTGAAGCTTTCTTT. It codes for CASSLVAENTEAFF.

The rearrangement joins TRBV19 to TRBJ2-5; D assignment may be TRBD1 or TRBD2 (5 bases each). The V and J ends lost 3 bases and 5 bases respectively, with 19 bases between them. Germline loops: CDR1 LNHDA, CDR2 SQIVND (reference sequence). The CDR3 spans 16 residues. The CDR3 spells CASSIGAALGEETQYF. CDR3 DNA: TGTGCCAGTAGTATCGGGGCAGCCCTTGGAGAGGAGACCCAGTACTTC.

This chain joins TRBV7-3 and TRBJ2-1; D not certain. CDR3 length equals 14 residues. Germline CDR1 and CDR2: SGHTA and FQGTGA. Trimming removed 5 bases from V and 4 bases from J, with 12 bases in between. In DNA, the CDR3 is TGTGCCAGCAGCCCCTCTTTGAGTTACAATGAGCAGTTCTTC. Amino acids: CASSPSLSYNEQFF.

This clonotype showed up just a few times. V and J are TRBV9 and TRBJ2-5; the D is unclear. The V and J ends lost 1 base and 3 bases respectively, with 19 bases between them. The CDR3 is 17 residues long. Germline lookup yields CDR1 SGDLS and CDR2 YYNGEE. The CDR3 region is CASSVFPGLALEETQYF. CDR3 coding DNA: TGTGCCAGCAGCGTATTTCCCGGGTTAGCTTTAGAAGAGACCCAGTACTTC.

This clonotype was counted ten times or more. The chain recombines TRBV5-1 with TRBJ2-1; weak D call: TRBD2 (7 bases). The CDR3 loop spans 17 amino acids. The V gene's germline CDR1 is SGHRS and CDR2 YFSETQ. V gave up 4 bases and J gave up 12 bases, with 29 bases separating them. CDR3: CASSLGTKYREELGQFF. CDR3 nucleotide sequence: TGCGCCAGCAGCCTCGGGACAAAGTACCGGGAGGAGCTTGGGCAGTTCTTC.

Only a few counts were recorded for this clonotype. The gene calls are TRBV29-1 and TRBJ2-1; no reliable D call. V dropped 7 bases and J dropped 5 bases, with 15 bases sitting between them. This CDR3 has 13 amino acids. Germline loops: CDR1 SQVTM, CDR2 ANQGSEA. CDR3 amino acids: CSEIVGSHNEQFF. In DNA form, the CDR3 reads TGCAGCGAGATAGTGGGTAGCCACAATGAGCAGTTCTTC.